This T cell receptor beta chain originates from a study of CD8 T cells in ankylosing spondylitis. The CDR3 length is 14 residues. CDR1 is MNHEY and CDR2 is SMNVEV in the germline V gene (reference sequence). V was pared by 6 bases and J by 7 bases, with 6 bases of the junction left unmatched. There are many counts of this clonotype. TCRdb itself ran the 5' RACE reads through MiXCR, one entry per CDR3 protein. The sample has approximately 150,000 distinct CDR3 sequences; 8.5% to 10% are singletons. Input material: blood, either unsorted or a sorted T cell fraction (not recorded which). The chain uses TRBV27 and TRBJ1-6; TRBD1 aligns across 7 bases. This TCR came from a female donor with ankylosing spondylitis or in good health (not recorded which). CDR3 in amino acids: CASRPGGGNSPLHF. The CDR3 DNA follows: TGTGCCAGCAGACCAGGGGGAGGAAATTCACCCCTCCACTTT.